This T cell receptor (beta chain) is from a study of T cells after yellow fever vaccination. This clonotype was observed a few times. TCRdb processed the 5' RACE reads anew with MiXCR; each CDR3 protein has one entry. This repertoire shows roughly 99,000 distinct CDR3 sequences, around 5.8% found once; its top ten account for more than 40%. This CDR3 is built from 16 residues. Germline lookup yields CDR1 PRHDT and CDR2 FYEKMQ (reference sequence). V gave up 6 bases and J gave up 0 bases; unmatched junction bases: 8. The source material was CD8+ T cells sorted from PBMCs, sampled 10 days after the yellow fever booster vaccination. The V and J genes are TRBV13 and TRBJ2-1; 7 nucleotides agree with TRBD2. The receptor was isolated from a young man who received the YFV17D yellow fever vaccine. DNA for the CDR3: TGTGCCAGCAGGCCCTGGGGGGGAAGCTCCTACAATGAGCAGTTCTTC. Its protein is CASRPWGGSSYNEQFF.